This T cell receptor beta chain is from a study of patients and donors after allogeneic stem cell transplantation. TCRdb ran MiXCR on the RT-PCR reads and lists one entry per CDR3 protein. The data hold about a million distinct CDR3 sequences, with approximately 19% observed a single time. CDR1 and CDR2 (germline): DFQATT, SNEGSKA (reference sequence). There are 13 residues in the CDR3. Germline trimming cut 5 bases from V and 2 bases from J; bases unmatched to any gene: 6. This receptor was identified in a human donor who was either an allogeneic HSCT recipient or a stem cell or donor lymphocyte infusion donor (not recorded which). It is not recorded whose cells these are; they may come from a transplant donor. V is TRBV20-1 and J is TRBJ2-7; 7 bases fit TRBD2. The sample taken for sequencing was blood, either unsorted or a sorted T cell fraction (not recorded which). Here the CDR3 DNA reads TGCAGTGCTCCGAGCGGGATTCCCTACGAGCAGTACTTC. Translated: CSAPSGIPYEQYF.